These 30 T cell receptor beta chains were sequenced from one sample in a study of PD-1 blockade in classical Hodgkin lymphoma (dated by TCRdb to the early 2020s). Explained via the paper, the time point label denotes: newly diagnosed, previously untreated cHL patient sample. A Miltenyi CD8+ T cell isolation kit was used for magnetic negative selection to purify CD8+ T cells from thawed PBMCs. Library generation was performed with the immunoSEQ multiplex PCR assay. Here the immuneACCESS table is served through TCRdb, limited to in-frame sequences with V and J called. Missing clones are a known gap in these copies; in checked studies unresolved V genes cover under half, and the rest lacks a known reason. The sample records approximately 9,300 clones, more than 90% of which are singletons. Roughly 8.1% of the sample goes to the ten largest clones. Sequencing was carried out using CD8+ T cells from blood. The source of these receptors is a human donor with classical Hodgkin lymphoma.

The V call is TRBV7-9, the J call TRBJ2-5; D is unclear. CDR3 length: 14 residues. Per germline, CDR1 SEHNR and CDR2 FQNEAQ (reference sequence). Deletions cut 0 bases from V and 1 base from J, with 6 bases between. This CDR3 reads CASSLAAAQETQYF. CDR3 nucleotides: TGTGCCAGCAGCTTAGCTGCGGCCCAAGAGACCCAGTACTTC.

This chain connects TRBV29-1 to TRBJ1-2; no clear D gene. This CDR3 is built from 13 residues. Trimming took 1 base from V and 3 from J, leaving 9 bases between them. From germline, CDR1 is SQVTM and CDR2 ANQGSEA. The chain's CDR3 is CSVEGVGDYGYTF. Written as DNA, the CDR3 is TGCAGCGTTGAAGGGGTGGGCGACTATGGCTACACCTTC.

This chain uses TRBV10-1 with TRBJ2-7, with a weak D call TRBD2 (6 bases). In germline, CDR1 is WNHNN, CDR2 SYGVQD (reference sequence). The V end was cut by 3 bases, the J end by 8 bases, with 17 bases between. This CDR3 contains 14 residues. CDR3 sequence: CASSERTGVFQQYF. As DNA, the CDR3 is TGCGCCAGCAGTGAAAGGACGGGAGTTTTCCAGCAGTACTTC.

The chain combines TRBV27 with TRBJ2-7, with TRBD2 matching 8 bases. CDR3 length: 16 residues. Germline V gene lookup returns CDR1 MNHEY and CDR2 SMNVEV (reference sequence). V trimming: 4 bases; J trimming: 0 bases; junction bases outside the gene matches: 8. The CDR3 region has the DNA TGTGCCAGCAGTTCCGGGAGGGATCTTGGCTCCTACGAGCAGTACTTC. It specifies CASSSGRDLGSYEQYF.

The chain combines TRBV2 with TRBJ1-3, with 9 nucleotides matching TRBD1. The CDR3 sequence is 14 residues long. Unmatched junction bases numbered 9, after V lost 7 bases and J lost 8 bases. CDR1 and CDR2 (germline): SNHLY, FYNNEI. CDR3: CASMGGDRVDTIYF. The CDR3 DNA sequence: TGTGCCAGCATGGGGGGGGACAGGGTTGACACCATATATTTT.

This clone has only a few counts. The chain combines TRBV2 with TRBJ2-7; 7 bases align to TRBD1. This CDR3 spans 14 amino acids. Per the germline V gene, CDR1 is SNHLY and CDR2 is FYNNEI. V lost 6 bases and J lost 6; bases outside the gene matches: 11. CDR3 residues: CASSTGVGLGEQYF. The CDR3, as DNA: TGTGCCAGCAGCACAGGGGTCGGTCTGGGCGAGCAGTACTTC.

CDR3 nucleotide sequence: TGTGCCAGCAGTGAAGCCCGGCAGGGGGCCTACGAGCAGTACTTC. This sequence encodes CASSEARQGAYEQYF. The chain carries TRBV2 and TRBJ2-7; TRBD1 aligns across 7 bases. The germline V gene encodes CDR1 SNHLY and CDR2 FYNNEI. V gave up 0 bases and J gave up 2 bases; unmatched junction bases: 4. This CDR3 has 15 amino acids.

In its sample, this clone was seen once. V gene TRBV7-3 combines with J gene TRBJ2-1, with 7 bases that match TRBD2. Germline CDR1 is SGHTA and CDR2 is FQGTGA. J was trimmed by 7 bases and V by 3 bases; bases with no gene match: 3. CDR3 length equals 13 residues. CDR3: CASSFLGGNEQFF. CDR3 in DNA: TGTGCCAGCAGCTTCCTGGGGGGGAATGAGCAGTTCTTC.

The chain recombines TRBV9 with TRBJ2-5; tentative D call: TRBD2 (6 bases). CDR3 length: 15 residues. CDR1 and CDR2 (germline): SGDLS, YYNGEE. V gave up 4 bases and J gave up 5 bases, with 18 bases separating them. The CDR3 sequence: CASSPGLNWGETQYF. DNA of the CDR3: TGTGCCAGCAGCCCGGGACTGAATTGGGGGGAGACCCAGTACTTC.

The sample holds a few counts of this clone. The V and J genes are TRBV30 and TRBJ1-2; D not resolved. The CDR3 has 12 amino acids. Germline CDR1 GTSNPN, CDR2 SVGIG (reference sequence). With 0 bases removed from V and 6 bases from J, the gap between germline ends came to 8 bases. In nucleotides, the CDR3 is TGTGCCTGGAGTGTAGATTACGATGGCTACACCTTC. This gives the protein CAWSVDYDGYTF. The full variable domain, with the rest looked up from reference TRBV30 and TRBJ1-2, is SQTIHQWPATLVQPVGSPLSLECTVEGTSNPNLYWYRQAAGRGLQLLFYSVGIGQISSEVPQNLSASRPQDRQFILSSKKLLLSDSGFYLCAWSVDYDGYTFGSGTRLTVV.

This chain joins TRBV7-8 and TRBJ2-2; 7 nucleotides line up with TRBD2. This CDR3 is 14 amino acids long. Germline V lookup: CDR1 SGHVS, CDR2 FQNEAQ. V lost 1 base, J lost 6 bases, and 2 bases stayed unmatched. CDR3 nucleotide sequence: TGTGCCAGCAGCTTAGTCCTAGCGGCCGGGGAGCTGTTTTTT. Its translation is CASSLVLAAGELFF.

The CDR3 region is CSVEGRPGTIYF. The CDR3 nucleotides are TGCAGCGTTGAGGGGCGCCCGGGCACCATATATTTT. This chain connects TRBV29-1 to TRBJ1-3; D perhaps matches TRBD1 (5 bases). V was cut by 3 bases and J by 9 bases, with 12 bases left in between. In germline, CDR1 is SQVTM, CDR2 ANQGSEA. The CDR3 contains 12 residues. Filled out from reference TRBV29-1 and TRBJ1-3, the complete variable domain reads SAVISQKPSRDICQRGTSLTIQCQVDSQVTMMFWYRQQPGQSLTLIATANQGSEATYESGFVIDKFPISRPNLTFSTLTVSNMSPEDSSIYLCSVEGRPGTIYFGEGSWLTVV.

This rearrangement joins TRBV27 to TRBJ1-2; D is perhaps TRBD1 (5 bases). Trimming cost V 2 bases and J 2 bases, with 9 bases left between them. Germline loops: CDR1 MNHEY, CDR2 SMNVEV (reference sequence). This CDR3 has 14 residues. The CDR3 DNA follows: TGTGCCAGCAGTTTAAGGGGACCGAACTATGGCTACACCTTC. The encoded protein is CASSLRGPNYGYTF.

The chain couples TRBV5-6 to TRBJ1-5; possibly TRBD1 for D (6 bases). V lost 4 bases, J lost 6 bases, and 14 bases lay in between. The length of the CDR3 is 14 residues. Germline loops: CDR1 SGHDT, CDR2 YYEEEE. DNA for the CDR3: TGTGCCAGCAGCGGAACAGGGTCGGGTCAGCCCCAGCATTTT. Its protein is CASSGTGSGQPQHF.

The chain employs TRBV6-1 and TRBJ2-5; D might be TRBD1 or TRBD2, each matching 5 bases. The J call is doubtful: the DNA matches TRBJ2-7 better. The CDR3 sequence is 13 residues long. Germline V gene lookup returns CDR1 MNHNS and CDR2 SASEGT. The CDR3 protein is CASSTGPSYEQYF. The CDR3 DNA reads TGTGCCAGCAGTACGGGACCCTCCTACGAGCAGTACTTC.

This chain uses TRBV28 with TRBJ1-4, with D perhaps matching TRBD1 (6 bases). The length of the CDR3 is 16 residues. Germline values: CDR1 MDHEN, CDR2 SYDVKM. The ends were cut back, 5 bases at V and 8 bases at J, with 21 bases in the middle. CDR3 bases: TGTGCCAGCAGTACCTCAAATTACAGGGTCGGGGAAAAACTGTTTTTT. As protein: CASSTSNYRVGEKLFF. Looking up the rest from reference TRBV28 and TRBJ1-4 gives the full variable domain: DVKVTQSSRYLVKRTGEKVFLECVQDMDHENMFWYRQDPGLGLRLIYFSYDVKMKEKGDIPEGYSVSREKKERFSLILESASTNQTSMYLCASSTSNYRVGEKLFFGSGTQLSVL.

The J gene is TRBJ1-2, the V gene TRBV5-1, with 8 bases matching TRBD1. Germline trimming cut 1 base from V and 7 bases from J; bases unmatched to any gene: 6. The germline V gene encodes CDR1 SGHRS and CDR2 YFSETQ. This CDR3 is built from 14 residues. The CDR3 protein is CASSLIQGAFGYTF. For the CDR3, the DNA is TGCGCCAGCAGCTTGATCCAGGGGGCCTTTGGCTACACCTTC.

This clone turned up a few times. This rearrangement joins TRBV9 to TRBJ2-5; 12 bases match TRBD2. The CDR3 consists of 16 residues. The junction had 8 bases not matched to a gene; V was cut back by 3 bases and J by 5 bases. Per germline, CDR1 SGDLS and CDR2 YYNGEE. CDR3 nucleotide sequence: TGTGCCAGCAGCGAAACTAGCGGGGGGACCGGCGAGACCCAGTACTTC. Translated, it gives CASSETSGGTGETQYF.

This chain uses TRBV18 with TRBJ2-5; 7 bases map to TRBD2. The CDR3 contains 15 residues. V shed 3 bases and J 5 bases; nucleotides not matched to a gene: 9. The germline V gene encodes CDR1 KGHSH and CDR2 LQKENI. The CDR3 region has the DNA TGTGCCAGCTCACCCGCCCTGGCGGGAGTGGAGACCCAGTACTTC. Translating it yields CASSPALAGVETQYF.

The chain carries TRBV9 and TRBJ2-7; D is ambiguous. This CDR3 comprises 14 residues. V dropped 0 bases and J dropped 7 bases, with 14 bases sitting between them. Germline CDR1 SGDLS, CDR2 YYNGEE. CDR3 in amino acids: CASSVDWELGEQYF. CDR3 coding DNA: TGTGCCAGCAGCGTAGATTGGGAATTGGGAGAGCAGTACTTC.

This clone came up a few times. The chain links TRBV10-3 to TRBJ2-2; TRBD2 aligns across 13 bases. This CDR3 has 18 residues. The J segment lost 1 base and the V segment lost 10 bases, leaving 12 bases of the junction unmatched. From germline, CDR1 is ENHRY and CDR2 SYGVKD. The CDR3 region is CATRGLAGFKQNTGELFF. The CDR3 nucleotides are TGTGCCACCAGGGGACTAGCGGGGTTTAAGCAGAACACCGGGGAGCTGTTTTTT.

The rearrangement joins TRBV5-1 to TRBJ1-1, with D perhaps matching TRBD1 (5 bases). Germline values: CDR1 SGHRS, CDR2 YFSETQ. Trimming removed 0 bases from V and 0 bases from J, with 15 bases in between. The CDR3 spans 17 residues. The CDR3 DNA follows: TGCGCCAGCAGCTTGGAGGGACCTACAGGCCTGAACACTGAAGCTTTCTTT. It specifies CASSLEGPTGLNTEAFF.

The rearrangement links TRBV19 to TRBJ1-5; 10 bases are shared with TRBD1. CDR3 length: 15 residues. The germline V gene has CDR1 LNHDA and CDR2 SQIVND (reference sequence). The V and J ends lost 4 bases and 4 bases, in that order; junction bases with no gene match: 4. In nucleotides, the CDR3 is TGTGCCAGTAGTACCAGGACAGGGGGTAATCAGCCCCAGCATTTT. Its translation: CASSTRTGGNQPQHF.

This clone was seen once. The genes are TRBV19 and TRBJ2-3, with TRBD2 as a possible D gene (6 bases). The CDR3 contains 16 residues. The germline CDR1 and CDR2 sequences are LNHDA and SQIVND (reference sequence). Between the trimmed V and J ends, which lost 5 bases and 2 bases, there was a span of 17 bases. The CDR3 spells CASSEEAGRATDTQYF. The CDR3 DNA follows: TGTGCCAGTAGTGAAGAAGCGGGCCGGGCCACAGATACGCAGTATTTT.

The chain links TRBV4-2 to TRBJ2-7; no clear D. From germline, CDR1 is LGHNA and CDR2 YNFKEQ. Trimming cost V 0 bases and J 4 bases, with 7 bases left between them. The CDR3 length is 13 residues. CDR3 nucleotide sequence: TGTGCCAGCAGCCAAGATTCGTGGTACGAGCAGTACTTC. It encodes CASSQDSWYEQYF.

The V gene is TRBV6-5, the J gene TRBJ1-2; 7 bases map to TRBD1. CDR3 length: 12 amino acids. V lost 6 bases, J lost 6 bases, and 4 bases stayed unmatched. Germline-derived CDR1 and CDR2 are MNHEY and SVGAGI. As DNA, the CDR3 is TGTGCCAGCAGCCCCACAGGGGATGGCTACACCTTC. It yields the protein CASSPTGDGYTF.

The gene calls are TRBV9 and TRBJ2-4, with TRBD2 identical over 7 bases. Germline V gives CDR1 SGDLS, CDR2 YYNGEE. The CDR3 has 13 residues. V was clipped by 0 bases and J by 16 bases; unmatched bases: 10. The CDR3 DNA is TGTGCCAGCAGCGTAGACTTTCGCGGGAGACCCTACTTC. It translates to CASSVDFRGRPYF.

The CDR3 sequence: CAWTLGTYGYTF. The CDR3 coding sequence is TGTGCCTGGACCCTGGGCACCTATGGCTACACCTTC. This chain joins TRBV30 and TRBJ1-2; D call uncertain. Germline CDR1 reads GTSNPN; CDR2 reads SVGIG (reference sequence). This CDR3 comprises 12 residues. The germline V and J ends were trimmed by 4 bases and 4 bases, with 10 bases remaining between them.

The J gene is TRBJ2-1, the V gene TRBV5-5; maybe TRBD2 (6 bases). Germline loops: CDR1 SGHKS, CDR2 YYEKEE (reference sequence). The CDR3 is 14 residues long. With 7 bases removed from V and 4 bases from J, the gap between germline ends came to 15 bases. The CDR3 reads CASGRDLLYNEQFF. Here the CDR3 DNA reads TGTGCCAGCGGCCGGGACTTATTATACAATGAGCAGTTCTTC.

The gene calls are TRBV10-2 and TRBJ1-5; D gene unclear. Germline CDR1 and CDR2: WSHSY and SAAADI. With 4 bases removed from V and 0 bases from J, the gap between germline ends came to 10 bases. There are 15 residues in the CDR3. The CDR3 region is CASSVTVDSNQPQHF. The DNA for the CDR3 is TGCGCCAGCAGTGTAACGGTAGATAGCAATCAGCCCCAGCATTTT.